This TCR beta chain derives from a study of beta chain features in type 1 diabetes. In regard to this clone: The antigen is not known.

Isolated RNA was reverse transcribed in full, so expressed TCRB transcripts were sequenced. It was found that naive, central memory and regulatory T cell samples averaged roughly 3.6 million reads. The data were produced by immunoSEQ multiplex PCR, yet TCRdb's version contains in-frame clones alone and is incomplete. The repertoire consists of roughly 100,000 clones, with around 30% occurring once and the leading ten covering about 0.57%. Study-wide points: Shorter TCRB CDR3s, moderately but significantly so, marked every one of the four CD4+ subsets in Type 1 diabetes patients.

Input material: central memory CD4+ T cells from blood. This clonotype was sampled from a woman under 30 with type 1 diabetes.

The CDR3 DNA sequence: TGTGCCAGTACTGCCTACAATCAGCCCCAGCATTTT. The encoded protein is CASTAYNQPQHF. V is TRBV19 and J is TRBJ1-5, with unresolved D. The length of the CDR3 is 12 residues. Trimming shortened V by 7 bases and J by 3 bases, and 7 bases separated the two germline ends. Germline V gene data show CDR1 as LNHDA and CDR2 as SQIVND (reference sequence).